The text below deals with one TCR beta chain. The CDR3 has 12 amino acids. The germline CDR1 and CDR2 sequences are SGHDT and YYEEEE. With 4 bases removed from V and 2 bases from J, the gap between germline ends came to 7 bases. Assay used: immunoSEQ multiplex PCR; TCRdb lists only in-frame clones, some missing. Here the sample spans some 300,000 clones, around 88% being singletons. The data derive from a study of blood T cell repertoires in COVID-19. This clonotype originated in a woman aged 70 to 79 with COVID-19, enrolled during active disease. This chain connects TRBV5-6 to TRBJ2-7; D may be TRBD2 (6 bases). Sequences were obtained from peripheral blood. The CDR3 reads CASSRTTYEQYF. The CDR3 nucleotides are TGTGCCAGCAGCAGGACTACCTACGAGCAGTACTTC.